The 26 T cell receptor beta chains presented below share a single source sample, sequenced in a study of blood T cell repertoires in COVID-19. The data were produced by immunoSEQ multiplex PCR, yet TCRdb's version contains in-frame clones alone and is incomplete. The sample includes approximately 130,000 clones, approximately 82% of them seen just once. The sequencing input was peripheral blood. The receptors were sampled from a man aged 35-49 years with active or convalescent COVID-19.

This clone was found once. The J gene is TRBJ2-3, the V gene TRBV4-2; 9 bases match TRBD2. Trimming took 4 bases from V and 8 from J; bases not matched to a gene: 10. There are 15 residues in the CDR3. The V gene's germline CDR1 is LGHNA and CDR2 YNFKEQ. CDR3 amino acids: CASSLGGGGVGTQYF. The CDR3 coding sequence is TGTGCCAGCAGCCTCGGGGGCGGGGGGGTTGGTACGCAGTATTTT.

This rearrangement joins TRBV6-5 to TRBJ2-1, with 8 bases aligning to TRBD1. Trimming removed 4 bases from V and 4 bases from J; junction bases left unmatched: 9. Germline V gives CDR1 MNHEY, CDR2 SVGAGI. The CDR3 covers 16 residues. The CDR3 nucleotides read TGTGCCAGCAGTTTCAGGGGGCGCTTCCCTTACAATGAGCAGTTCTTC. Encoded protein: CASSFRGRFPYNEQFF.

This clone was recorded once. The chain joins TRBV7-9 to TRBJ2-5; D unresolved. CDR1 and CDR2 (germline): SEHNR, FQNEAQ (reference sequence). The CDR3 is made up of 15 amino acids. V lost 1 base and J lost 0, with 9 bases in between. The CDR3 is CASSLVQNHQETQYF. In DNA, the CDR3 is TGTGCCAGCAGCTTAGTACAGAACCACCAAGAGACCCAGTACTTC.

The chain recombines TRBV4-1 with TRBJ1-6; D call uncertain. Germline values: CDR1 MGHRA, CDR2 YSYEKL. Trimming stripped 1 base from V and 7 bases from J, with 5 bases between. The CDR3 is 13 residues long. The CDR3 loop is CASSQGGNSPLHF. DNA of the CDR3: TGCGCCAGCAGCCAAGGAGGGAATTCACCCCTCCACTTT.

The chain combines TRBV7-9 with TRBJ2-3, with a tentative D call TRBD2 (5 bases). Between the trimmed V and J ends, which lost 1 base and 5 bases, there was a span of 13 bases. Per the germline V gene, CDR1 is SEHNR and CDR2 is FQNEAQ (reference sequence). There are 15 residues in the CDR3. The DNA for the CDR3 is TGTGCCAGCAGCTTAGTGGGCCCTGCGGGAGATACGCAGTATTTT. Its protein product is CASSLVGPAGDTQYF.

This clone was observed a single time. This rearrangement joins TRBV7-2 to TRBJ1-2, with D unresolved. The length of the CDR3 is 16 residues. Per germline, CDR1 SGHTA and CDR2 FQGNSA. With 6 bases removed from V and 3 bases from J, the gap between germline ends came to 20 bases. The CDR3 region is CASSFRPGGNDYGYTF. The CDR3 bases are TGTGCCAGCAGTTTTAGACCCGGCGGCAATGACTATGGCTACACCTTC.

The CDR3 protein is CASRLTSGGANEQFF. CDR3 nucleotides: TGTGCCAGCAGATTGACTAGCGGGGGGGCGAATGAGCAGTTCTTC. The chain links TRBV2 to TRBJ2-1; 14 nucleotides match TRBD2. CDR1 is SNHLY, CDR2 FYNNEI, per germline. V gave up 6 bases and J gave up 7 bases; unmatched junction bases: 5. The CDR3 loop spans 15 amino acids.

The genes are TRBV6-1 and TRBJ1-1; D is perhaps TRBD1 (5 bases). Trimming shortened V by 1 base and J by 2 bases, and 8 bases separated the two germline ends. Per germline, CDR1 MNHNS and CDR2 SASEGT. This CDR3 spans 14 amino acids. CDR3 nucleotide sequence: TGTGCCAGCAGTGAAGGGACATCCAACACTGAAGCTTTCTTT. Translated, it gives CASSEGTSNTEAFF.

The CDR3 nucleotides are TGTGCCTGGAATAAGGCAGGGGGAGGGCAGTACTTC. Translation: CAWNKAGGGQYF. The chain recombines TRBV30 with TRBJ2-7; TRBD1 is a possible D gene (7 bases). Trimming took off 4 bases at V and 9 bases at J, with 16 bases between the two ends. The length of the CDR3 is 12 residues. Germline V CDR1 and CDR2: GTSNPN, SVGIG (reference sequence).

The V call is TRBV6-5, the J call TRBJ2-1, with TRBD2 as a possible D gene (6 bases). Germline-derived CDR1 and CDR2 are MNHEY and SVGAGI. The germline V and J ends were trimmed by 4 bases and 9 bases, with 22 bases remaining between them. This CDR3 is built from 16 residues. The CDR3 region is CASSSYRLVHGVEQFF. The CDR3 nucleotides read TGTGCCAGCAGTTCCTACCGACTAGTACATGGGGTTGAGCAGTTCTTC.

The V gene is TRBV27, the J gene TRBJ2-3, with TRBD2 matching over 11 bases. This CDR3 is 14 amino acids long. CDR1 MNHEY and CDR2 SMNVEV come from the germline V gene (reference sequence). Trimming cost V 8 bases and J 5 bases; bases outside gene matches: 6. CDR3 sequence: CASRSGGAGDTQYF. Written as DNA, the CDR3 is TGTGCCAGCCGTAGCGGGGGGGCGGGAGATACGCAGTATTTT.

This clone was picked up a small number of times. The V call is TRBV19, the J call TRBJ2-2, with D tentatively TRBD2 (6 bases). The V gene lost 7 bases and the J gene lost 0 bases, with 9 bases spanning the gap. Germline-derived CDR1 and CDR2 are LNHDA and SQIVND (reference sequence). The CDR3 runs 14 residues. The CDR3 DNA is TGTGCCAGTATGGGGGGTACGAACACCGGGGAGCTGTTTTTT. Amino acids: CASMGGTNTGELFF.

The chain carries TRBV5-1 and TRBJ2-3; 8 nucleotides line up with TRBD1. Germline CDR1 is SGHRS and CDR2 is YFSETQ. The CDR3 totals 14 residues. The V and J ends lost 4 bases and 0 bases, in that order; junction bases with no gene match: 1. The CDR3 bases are TGCGCCAGCAGCCGGGACAGGAGCACAGATACGCAGTATTTT. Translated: CASSRDRSTDTQYF.

The CDR3 is CASCGRGLVAFF. In DNA, the CDR3 is TGTGCCAGCTGCGGGAGGGGGCTTGTAGCTTTCTTT. The V call is TRBV6-5, the J call TRBJ1-1; TRBD1 matches at 7 bases. The V gene's germline CDR1 is MNHEY and CDR2 SVGAGI. J gave up 10 bases and V 8 bases, and 10 bases lay outside the gene matches. The CDR3 contains 12 residues.

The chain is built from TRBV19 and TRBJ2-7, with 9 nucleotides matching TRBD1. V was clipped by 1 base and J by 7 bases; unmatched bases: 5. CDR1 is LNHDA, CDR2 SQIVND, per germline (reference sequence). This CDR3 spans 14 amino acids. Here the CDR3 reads CASSIGNRGQEQYF. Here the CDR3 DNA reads TGTGCCAGTAGTATAGGCAACAGGGGGCAGGAGCAGTACTTC.

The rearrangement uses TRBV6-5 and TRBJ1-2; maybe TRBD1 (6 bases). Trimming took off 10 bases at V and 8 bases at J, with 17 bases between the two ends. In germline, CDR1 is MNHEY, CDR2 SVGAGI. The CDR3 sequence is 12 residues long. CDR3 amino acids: CATLPTGSGYTF. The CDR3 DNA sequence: TGTGCCACCCTACCCACAGGGAGCGGCTACACCTTC.

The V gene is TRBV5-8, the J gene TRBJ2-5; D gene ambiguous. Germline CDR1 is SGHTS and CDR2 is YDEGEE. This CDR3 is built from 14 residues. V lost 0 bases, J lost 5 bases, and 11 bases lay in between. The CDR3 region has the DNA TGTGCCAGCAGCTTGGCCCCGGGTTGGGAGACCCAGTACTTC. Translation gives CASSLAPGWETQYF.

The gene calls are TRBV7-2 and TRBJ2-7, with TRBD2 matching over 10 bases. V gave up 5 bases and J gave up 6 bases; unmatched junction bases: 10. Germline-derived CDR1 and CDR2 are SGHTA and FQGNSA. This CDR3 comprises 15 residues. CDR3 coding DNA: TGTGCCAGCAGCCTCGAGCGGGGGGGCCCTTTCGAGCAGTACTTC. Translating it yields CASSLERGGPFEQYF.

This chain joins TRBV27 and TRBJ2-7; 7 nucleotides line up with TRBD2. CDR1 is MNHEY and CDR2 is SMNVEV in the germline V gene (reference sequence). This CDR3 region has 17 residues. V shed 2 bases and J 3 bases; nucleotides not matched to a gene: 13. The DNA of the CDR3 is TGTGCCAGCAGTTTAACGGAAACACCGGGACTAAACTACGAGCAGTACTTC. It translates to CASSLTETPGLNYEQYF.

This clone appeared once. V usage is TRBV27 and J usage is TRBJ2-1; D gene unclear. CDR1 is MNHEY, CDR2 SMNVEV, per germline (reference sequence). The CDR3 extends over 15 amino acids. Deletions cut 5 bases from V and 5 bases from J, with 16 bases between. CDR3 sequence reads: CASSRGGTKNNEQFF. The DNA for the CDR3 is TGTGCCAGCAGTCGCGGCGGCACTAAGAACAATGAGCAGTTCTTC.

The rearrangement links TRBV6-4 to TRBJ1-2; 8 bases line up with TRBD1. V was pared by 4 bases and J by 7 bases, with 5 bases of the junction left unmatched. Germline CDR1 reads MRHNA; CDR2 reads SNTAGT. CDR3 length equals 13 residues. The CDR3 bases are TGTGCCAGCAGTGCCGGGACAGGAGGTGGCTACACCTTC. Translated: CASSAGTGGGYTF.

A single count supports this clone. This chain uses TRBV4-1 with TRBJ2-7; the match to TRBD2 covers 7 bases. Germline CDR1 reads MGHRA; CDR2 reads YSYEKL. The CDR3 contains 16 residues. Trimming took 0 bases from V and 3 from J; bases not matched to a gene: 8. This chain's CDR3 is CASSQDEGGVVYEQYF. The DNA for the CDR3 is TGCGCCAGCAGCCAAGACGAGGGAGGGGTCGTCTACGAGCAGTACTTC.

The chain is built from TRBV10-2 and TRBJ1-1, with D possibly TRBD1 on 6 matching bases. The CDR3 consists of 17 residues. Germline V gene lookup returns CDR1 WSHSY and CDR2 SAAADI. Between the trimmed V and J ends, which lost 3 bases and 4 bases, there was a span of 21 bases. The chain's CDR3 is CASSDQGKRSGITEAFF. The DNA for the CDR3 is TGCGCCAGCAGTGACCAGGGGAAGAGGAGTGGGATCACTGAAGCTTTCTTT.

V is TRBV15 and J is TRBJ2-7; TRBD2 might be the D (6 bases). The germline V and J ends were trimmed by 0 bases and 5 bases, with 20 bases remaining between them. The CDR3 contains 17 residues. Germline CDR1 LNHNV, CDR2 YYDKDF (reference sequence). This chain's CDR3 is CATSRDNTGDWRDEQYF. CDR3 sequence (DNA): TGTGCCACCAGCAGAGATAATACCGGGGATTGGAGGGACGAGCAGTACTTC.

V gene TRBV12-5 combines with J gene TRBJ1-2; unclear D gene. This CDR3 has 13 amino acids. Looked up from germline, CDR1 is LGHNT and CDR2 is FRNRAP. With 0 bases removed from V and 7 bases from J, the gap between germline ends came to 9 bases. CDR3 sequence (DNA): TGTGCTAGTGGTTTGGTACCCAGTTCTGGCTACACCTTC. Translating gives CASGLVPSSGYTF. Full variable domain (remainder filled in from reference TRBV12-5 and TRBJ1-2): DARVTQTPRHKVTEMGQEVTMRCQPILGHNTVFWYRQTMMQGLELLAYFRNRAPLDDSGMPKDRFSAEMPDATLATLKIQPSEPRDSAVYFCASGLVPSSGYTFGSGTRLTVV.

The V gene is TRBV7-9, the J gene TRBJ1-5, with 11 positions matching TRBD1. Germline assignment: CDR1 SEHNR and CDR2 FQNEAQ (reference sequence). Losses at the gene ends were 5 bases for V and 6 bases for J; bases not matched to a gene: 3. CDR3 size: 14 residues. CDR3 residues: CASSGQGATQPQHF. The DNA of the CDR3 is TGTGCCAGCAGCGGACAGGGGGCGACTCAGCCCCAGCATTTT.